The entry below gives a single T cell receptor (beta chain) sequence along with its context. The germline CDR1 and CDR2 sequences are LGHNA and YSLEER. Trimming cost V 3 bases and J 7 bases, with 15 bases left between them. The CDR3 covers 14 residues. Sequencing was performed with immunoSEQ multiplex PCR; in TCRdb, only in-frame clones are kept and a portion is missing. This sample has roughly 39,000 clones, with under 95% found just once. This entry is derived from a study of T cell changes during pregnancy in multiple sclerosis. This TCR derives from a female donor with multiple sclerosis, enrolled in a pregnancy study. Sequenced sample: PBMCs (not recorded whether the cells were cultured). The chain combines TRBV4-3 with TRBJ1-1, with D possibly matching TRBD1 (5 bases). This CDR3 reads CASSQAGTRLEAFF. In DNA, the CDR3 is TGCGCCAGCAGCCAGGCCGGGACGCGCCTTGAAGCTTTCTTT.